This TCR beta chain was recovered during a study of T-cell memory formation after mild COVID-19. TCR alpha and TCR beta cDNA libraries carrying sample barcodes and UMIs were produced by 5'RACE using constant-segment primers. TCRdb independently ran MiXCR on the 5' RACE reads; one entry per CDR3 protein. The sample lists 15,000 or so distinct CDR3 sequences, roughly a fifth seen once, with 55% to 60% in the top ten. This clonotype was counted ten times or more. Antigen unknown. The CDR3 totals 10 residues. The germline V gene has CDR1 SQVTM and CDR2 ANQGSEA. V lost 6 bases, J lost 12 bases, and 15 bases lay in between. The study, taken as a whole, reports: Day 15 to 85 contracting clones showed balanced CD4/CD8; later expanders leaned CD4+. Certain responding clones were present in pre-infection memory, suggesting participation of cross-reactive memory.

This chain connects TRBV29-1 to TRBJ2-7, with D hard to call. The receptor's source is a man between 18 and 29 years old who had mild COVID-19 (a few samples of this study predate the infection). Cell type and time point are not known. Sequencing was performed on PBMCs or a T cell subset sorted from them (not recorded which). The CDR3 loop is CSVSDGFLYF. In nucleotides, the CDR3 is TGCAGCGTCAGTGACGGATTTCTGTACTTC.